This T cell receptor beta chain was found in a study of T cell repertoires in cytomegalovirus infection. TCRdb re-analysed the reads in MiXCR, keeping a single row per CDR3 protein. The sample carries hundreds of thousands of distinct CDR3 sequences, about 28% recorded once. Points on this clonotype: Antigen: not known.

The clonotype originates from a human donor in good health (CMV status not recorded). Some clones in this sample may be carry-over from other donors' samples. The sequencing used cultured PBMCs, collected from culture after CMV antigen stimulation.

This chain's CDR3 is CSVDVYVRGNGYTF. Written as DNA, the CDR3 is TGCAGCGTTGATGTATACGTTAGGGGGAATGGCTACACCTTC. The chain recombines TRBV29-1 with TRBJ1-2; D is possibly TRBD1 (6 bases). V was clipped by 3 bases and J by 6 bases, with 17 bases between them. This CDR3 contains 14 residues. Per germline, CDR1 SQVTM and CDR2 ANQGSEA.